Listed here is a single T cell receptor beta chain. Its antigen is unidentified. The PCR contained 60 Vbeta and 13 Jbeta primers. TCRdb's table, derived via immunoSEQ multiplex PCR, lists solely in-frame clones and lacks some. This sample has approximately 100,000 clones; about 75% occur once, and the top ten carry roughly an eighth. This record belongs to a study of cytomegalovirus exposure and HLA in healthy donors. Study results and limitations: As a later analysis showed, several of the most significant clusters appeared to be linked to common viral pathogens. In a later analysis, V- and J-gene trimming of beta chains associated with a DCLRE1C missense variant, replicated independently.

The origin of this receptor is a middle-aged woman in good health and CMV-seropositive. The sample was PBMCs.

The CDR3 sequence is CASSPKGNNEQYF. The CDR3 DNA reads as TGTGCCAGCTCACCAAAGGGGAACAACGAGCAGTACTTC. V and J are TRBV18 and TRBJ2-7, with D possibly matching TRBD1 (5 bases). V lost 2 bases and J 5 bases, leaving 10 bases between the germline ends. Germline-derived CDR1 and CDR2 are KGHSH and LQKENI. This CDR3 contains 13 residues. Looking up the rest from reference TRBV18 and TRBJ2-7 gives the full variable domain: NAGVMQNPRHLVRRRGQEARLRCSPMKGHSHVYWYRQLPEEGLKFMVYLQKENIIDESGMPKERFSAEFPKEGPSILRIQQVVRGDSAAYFCASSPKGNNEQYFGPGTRLTVT.